The clone carrying this T cell receptor (beta chain) was detected a few times. Its antigen remains unknown. A 5'RACE reaction primed in the constant segment made cDNA libraries of TCR alpha and TCR beta, and these carried sample barcodes and UMIs. From the 5' RACE reads, TCRdb called clonotypes with MiXCR, one entry per CDR3 protein. This sample carries nearly 110,000 distinct CDR3 sequences, 15% to 20% of them seen once, and the ten largest clones take 28%. CDR3 size: 15 residues. V trimming: 1 base; J trimming: 1 base; junction bases outside the gene matches: 3. The data belong to a study of T-cell memory formation after mild COVID-19. On the study more broadly: TCR clustering was largely donor specific.

Regarding the study as a whole: The study found balanced CD4/CD8 in clones contracting day 15 to 85 and a CD4+ lean in later expanders.

This TCR was sampled from an adult woman who had mild COVID-19 (a few samples of this study predate the infection). Cell type and time point are not known. This chain links TRBV12-3 or TRBV12-4 with TRBJ1-2, with 7 bases fitting TRBD1. Sequencing used PBMCs or a T cell subset sorted from them (not recorded which). CDR3 DNA sequence: TGTGCCAGCAGTTTAGGACAGGGATATAACTATGGCTACACCTTC. Protein: CASSLGQGYNYGYTF.